Listed below are T cell receptor beta chains from one sample, sequenced in a study of control samples from healthy donors and cancer patients. Assay used: immunoSEQ multiplex PCR; TCRdb lists only in-frame clones, some missing. This sample has some 64,000 clones; around 87% occur once, and the top ten carry approximately 2.3%. The specimen sequenced was PBMCs. The receptors come from a woman between 50 and 59 years old with head and neck cancer. Each CDR3 is given with its conserved first and last residue. D genes are given only for firm matches. Clone sizes are given selectively: once, few, many, or a class where the clone is expanded.

D,J,size,V,DNA,CDR3
.,TRBJ2-5,.,TRBV6-2/TRBV6-3,TGTGCCAGCAGTTACGGGTTAGGTGGGGGCCAAGAGACCCAGTACTTC,CASSYGLGGGQETQYF
.,TRBJ2-5,.,TRBV5-1,TGCGCCAGCAGCGTGGACTCTCAAGAGACCCAGTACTTC,CASSVDSQETQYF
.,TRBJ1-6,.,TRBV5-1,TGCCCCAGCAGCCGGGGGGAGGGAGAGGCCTATAATTCACCCCTCCACTTT,CPSSRGEGEAYNSPLHF
.,TRBJ1-1,.,TRBV10-3,TGTGCCATCAGTGACATGACAGGCCCCCGCATGAACACTGAAGCTTTCTTT,CAISDMTGPRMNTEAFF
TRBD1,TRBJ1-1,once,TRBV19,TGTGCCAGTAGTACCGAAGGACAGGAGGAGACTGAAGCTTTCTTT,CASSTEGQEETEAFF
TRBD1,TRBJ1-1,.,TRBV24-1,TGTGCCACACGGACAGGGGTGAACACTGAAGCTTTCTTT,CATRTGVNTEAFF
.,TRBJ2-7,.,TRBV7-9,TGTGCCAGCAGCTTAGGGGGGGGCCTCGGCTACGAGCAGTACTTC,CASSLGGGLGYEQYF
TRBD2,TRBJ2-3,once,TRBV27,TGTGCCAGCAGCAAGACCCGGGCCCTTAGCGGGGGGTATACGCAGTATTTT,CASSKTRALSGGYTQYF
.,TRBJ1-1,.,TRBV7-9,TGTGCCAGCAGCCGTACAGGGTCGAACACTGAAGCTTTCTTT,CASSRTGSNTEAFF
TRBD2,TRBJ2-3,once,TRBV5-1,TGCGCCAGCAGCCCGGGACTACCTAGCACAGATACGCAGTATTTT,CASSPGLPSTDTQYF
.,TRBJ1-3,.,TRBV29-1,TGCAGCGCCGCCCCGACCAGCTCTGGAAACACCATATATTTT,CSAAPTSSGNTIYF
.,TRBJ1-2,once,TRBV7-9,TGTGCCAGCAGCTTCCAATATGGCTACACCTTC,CASSFQYGYTF
TRBD1,TRBJ1-2,.,TRBV4-2,TGTGCCAGCAGCCAAGGACAGGGTATCGGGAATGGCTACACCTTC,CASSQGQGIGNGYTF
TRBD1,TRBJ1-1,.,TRBV28,TGTGCCAGCAGTTACAACAGGGGCACTGAAGCTTTCTTT,CASSYNRGTEAFF
TRBD1,TRBJ1-4,.,TRBV19,TGTGCCAGTAGACTCTCAGGGACAGTTGAAAAACTGTTTTTT,CASRLSGTVEKLFF
TRBD1,TRBJ1-1,.,TRBV20-1,TGCAGTGCTAGTCAGGGGGTCCTTGAAGCTTTCTTT,CSASQGVLEAFF
.,TRBJ2-2,.,TRBV6-2/TRBV6-3,TGTGCCAGCAGTTTCGACAGAGGGACCGGGGAGCTGTTTTTT,CASSFDRGTGELFF
.,TRBJ2-3,.,TRBV14,TGTGCCAGCAGCCAAGGGGGGCGGTCAGATACGCAGTATTTT,CASSQGGRSDTQYF
.,TRBJ1-1,.,TRBV29-1,TGCAGCGTTGAACGACAGCTTGAAGCTTTCTTT,CSVERQLEAFF
.,TRBJ2-1,.,TRBV7-9,TGTGCCAGTGGACGGGACTTAGAGAATGAGCAGTTCTTC,CASGRDLENEQFF
TRBD2,TRBJ2-3,.,TRBV7-3,TGTGCCAGCAGCTTAAGCGGGGGGAAAGATACGCAGTATTTT,CASSLSGGKDTQYF
.,TRBJ1-6,.,TRBV7-6,TGTGCCAGCAGCTTACGACAAAACGGGGATAATTCACCCCTCCACTTT,CASSLRQNGDNSPLHF
.,TRBJ1-5,.,TRBV6-5,TGTGCCACCCAGGGGACACTATGGGCAGCCCAGCATTTT,CATQGTLWAAQHF
.,TRBJ2-7,.,TRBV19,TGTGCCAGTAGTCCCAATGGGGGATACGAGCAGTACTTC,CASSPNGGYEQYF
TRBD1,TRBJ2-1,.,TRBV27,TGTGCCAGCAGTCTGACGGGGACAGGGGGCAGCTACAATGAGCAGTTCTTC,CASSLTGTGGSYNEQFF
.,TRBJ1-1,.,TRBV7-9,TGTGCCAGCAGCGCCACAGCTGTGGGCACTGAAGCTTTCTTT,CASSATAVGTEAFF
.,TRBJ1-5,.,TRBV7-9,TGTGCCACCGGATCTGAGCCCCAGCATTTT,CATGSEPQHF
.,TRBJ1-2,.,TRBV18,TGTGCCAGCTCACCACGGAAGGAGGGTCTTTATGGCTACACCTTC,CASSPRKEGLYGYTF
TRBD2,TRBJ2-3,.,TRBV5-6,TGTGCCAGCAGCTCCACGCGGGGCCAGGCGGGAGGGCAGTATTTT,CASSSTRGQAGGQYF
.,TRBJ2-2,.,TRBV4-2,TGTGCCAGCAGCCAAGATTGGAGACTAGTTGCCGGGGAGCTGTTTTTT,CASSQDWRLVAGELFF
.,TRBJ2-7,once,TRBV7-9,TGTGCCAGCAGCTTAGAGGGAGTGACCTACGAGCAGTACTTC,CASSLEGVTYEQYF
.,TRBJ1-1,.,TRBV5-1,TGCGCCAGCAGGTTCGGGGGGCAGAACACTGAAGCTTTCTTT,CASRFGGQNTEAFF
TRBD1,TRBJ2-1,.,TRBV30,TGTGCCTGGAGGGGACAGGGGCGCGGCGATGAGCAGTTCTTC,CAWRGQGRGDEQFF
.,TRBJ1-1,.,TRBV2,TGTGCCAGCAGGCCGGACCAGAAAACTGAAGCTTTCTTT,CASRPDQKTEAFF
.,TRBJ1-2,.,TRBV30,TGTGCCTGGAGGTCAGGCAGGGGAGGCTATGGCTACACCTTC,CAWRSGRGGYGYTF
TRBD2,TRBJ2-3,once,TRBV4-3,TGCGCCAGCAGCCAGGACCTAGCGGGGGGGCCCCCAGATACGCAGTATTTT,CASSQDLAGGPPDTQYF
.,TRBJ1-6,.,TRBV4-2,TGTGCCAGCAGCCAAGATGTGGGGGGCGATCTGGTTTCGAGGGGATCACCCCTCCACTTT,CASSQDVGGDLVSRGSPLHF
.,TRBJ2-5,.,TRBV4-3,TGCGCCAGCAGCCAAGATCACGGGGGGACCCAGTACTTC,CASSQDHGGTQYF
.,TRBJ1-4,.,TRBV7-9,TGTGCCAGCAGCTTAGGGGCGTTTAATGAAAAACTGTTTTTT,CASSLGAFNEKLFF
.,TRBJ2-2,.,TRBV29-1,TGCAGCGTTGCATCACTAACGAACACCGGGGAGCTGTTTTTT,CSVASLTNTGELFF
.,TRBJ1-6,.,TRBV28,TGTGCCAGCAGTGGGGGAGGAGCCTATAATTCACCCCTCCACTTT,CASSGGGAYNSPLHF
.,TRBJ2-7,.,TRBV27,TGTGCCAGCAGTTTTGCACCGAGCTCCTACGAGCAGTACTTC,CASSFAPSSYEQYF
TRBD1,TRBJ2-1,few,TRBV11-3,TGTGCCAGCAGCTACGGGACAGGGTTATTCAATGAGCAGTTCTTC,CASSYGTGLFNEQFF
.,TRBJ2-1,.,TRBV3-1/TRBV3-2,TGTGCCAGCAGCCAAAACACTGGCAGGGTCAATGAGCAGTTCTTC,CASSQNTGRVNEQFF
TRBD1,TRBJ1-6,.,TRBV7-9,TGTGCCAGCAGCCCGAGCTCATCCGGACAGGACACTAATTCACCCCTCCACTTT,CASSPSSSGQDTNSPLHF
.,TRBJ2-4,.,TRBV28,TGTGCCTGCAGGGCTTGGGACAAAAACATTCAGTACTTC,CACRAWDKNIQYF
.,TRBJ1-2,.,TRBV5-8,TGTGCCAGCAGCTTGGAAGGAAACTATGGCTACACCTTC,CASSLEGNYGYTF
.,TRBJ2-2,.,TRBV28,TGTGCCATCAGACACTTCGCGAACACCGGGGAGCTGTTTTTT,CAIRHFANTGELFF
TRBD1,TRBJ1-5,once,TRBV15,TGTGCCACCAGCGGGGGACAGGGGGATCAGCCCCAGCATTTT,CATSGGQGDQPQHF
TRBD2,TRBJ2-7,.,TRBV30,TGTGCCTGTGGGGTGGGACTAGCGATCGAGCAGTACTTC,CACGVGLAIEQYF
.,TRBJ2-3,.,TRBV7-6,TGTGCCAGCACCTTCTTGGGGGGAGGAGGATCAGATACGCAGTATTTT,CASTFLGGGGSDTQYF
.,TRBJ2-7,once,TRBV3-1/TRBV3-2,TGTGCCAGCAGCCAAGATGAGGGGGACCGCTCCGAGCAGTACTTC,CASSQDEGDRSEQYF
.,TRBJ2-3,.,TRBV7-2,TGTGCCAGCAGCTCCCCACCCTTCACCTATACGCAGTATTTT,CASSSPPFTYTQYF
.,TRBJ1-1,.,TRBV7-3,TGTGCCAGCAGCCCGCACCAAGGGACGGACTCAGGGGCTTTCTTT,CASSPHQGTDSGAFF